This T cell receptor beta chain was obtained from a study of blood T cell repertoires in COVID-19. Study information: From the United States, Italy and Spain came samples of acute and convalescent COVID-19. The cDNA or gDNA used as material had been derived from T cells, B-cell-depleted T cells, or PBMCs.

Only a few counts were recorded for this clone. Each participant's cohort was designated according to participant-reported clinical history. Methods used by the authors: Estimated nucleated cell counts came from reference gene primer amplification. The protocol was immunoSEQ multiplex PCR, while the TCRdb copy is restricted to in-frame clones and leaves out a portion. The DNA was the basis for D and trimming; V, J and clone size are from that table. This table holds over 200,000 clones, around 89% found once. V lost 7 bases, J lost 4 bases, and 6 bases stayed unmatched. Germline CDR1 MNHEY, CDR2 SVGAGI. This CDR3 contains 14 residues.

The TCR originated in a man aged 25-40 years who had been exposed to COVID-19. The sample was PBMCs or T cells enriched from blood (not recorded which). V usage is TRBV6-5 and J usage is TRBJ2-3, with 9 bases matching TRBD2. The CDR3 protein is CASTGGGAADTQYF. The CDR3 DNA sequence: TGTGCCAGCACCGGCGGGGGGGCTGCAGATACGCAGTATTTT.